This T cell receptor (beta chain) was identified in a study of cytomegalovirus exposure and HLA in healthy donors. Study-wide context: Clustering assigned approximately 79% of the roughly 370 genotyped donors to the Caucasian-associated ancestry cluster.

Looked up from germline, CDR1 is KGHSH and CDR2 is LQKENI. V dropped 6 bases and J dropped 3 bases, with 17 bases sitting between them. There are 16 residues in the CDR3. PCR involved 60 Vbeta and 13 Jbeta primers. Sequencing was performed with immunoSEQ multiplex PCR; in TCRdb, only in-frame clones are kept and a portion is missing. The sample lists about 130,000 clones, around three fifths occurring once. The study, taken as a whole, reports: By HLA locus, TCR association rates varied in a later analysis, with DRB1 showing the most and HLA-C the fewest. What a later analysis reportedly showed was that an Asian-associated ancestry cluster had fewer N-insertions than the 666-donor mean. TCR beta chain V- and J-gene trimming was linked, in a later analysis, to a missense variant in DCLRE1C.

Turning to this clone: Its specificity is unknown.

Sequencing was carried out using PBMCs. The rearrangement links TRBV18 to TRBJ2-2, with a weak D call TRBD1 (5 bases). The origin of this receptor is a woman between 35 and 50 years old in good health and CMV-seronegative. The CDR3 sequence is CASSLYQGGDTGELFF. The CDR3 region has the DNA TGTGCCAGCTCGCTCTACCAGGGCGGCGACACCGGGGAGCTGTTTTTT.